These T cell receptor beta chains were read from a single sample in a study of T cell responses to AZD1222 COVID-19 vaccine. Libraries were prepared by immunoSEQ multiplex PCR; TCRdb keeps only in-frame clonotypes and omits some of them. The sample yields 80,000 or so clones, about 82% seen once. The sequencing used peripheral blood, collected on day 0 of AZD1222 vaccination. The receptor set was obtained from an adult in good health. Each CDR3 is given with its conserved first and last residue. The D gene is left open where the match is weak. Expanded clones get a size class; other rows say once, few or many, or leave the size out.

TRBV5-4	TRBJ1-6	NA	NA	CASSLDRVSPLHF	TGTGCCAGCAGCTTGGACAGGGTTTCACCCCTCCACTTT
TRBV19	TRBJ2-1	TRBD2	NA	CASSISGGRFLFF	TGTGCCAGTAGTATCTCGGGGGGGCGCTTCTTATTCTTC
TRBV4-2	TRBJ1-6	TRBD1	once	CASSQAWDSNSPLHF	TGTGCCAGCAGCCAGGCCTGGGACAGTAATTCACCCCTCCACTTT
TRBV5-1	TRBJ1-2	TRBD1	NA	CASSPDGTGGGYTF	TGCGCCAGCAGCCCGGACGGGACAGGGGGCGGCTACACCTTC
TRBV18	TRBJ2-7	NA	once	CASSQTGYEQYF	TGTGCCAGCTCACAGACAGGATACGAGCAGTACTTC
TRBV7-3	TRBJ1-6	NA	NA	CASSLSSYNSPLHF	TGTGCCAGCAGCTTGAGCTCCTATAATTCACCCCTCCACTTT
TRBV4-3	TRBJ1-3	NA	NA	CASSQEPSGVLTGNTIYF	TGCGCCAGCAGCCAAGAGCCGTCAGGGGTACTAACTGGAAACACCATATATTTT
TRBV5-4	TRBJ1-5	NA	NA	CASSLPNQPQHF	TGTGCCAGCAGCTTGCCTAATCAGCCCCAGCATTTT
TRBV7-3	TRBJ1-1	NA	NA	CASSLNPPPNTEAFF	TGTGCCAGCAGCTTAAATCCCCCCCCGAACACTGAAGCTTTCTTT
TRBV4-1	TRBJ2-7	TRBD1	NA	CASSLRDSSYEQYF	TGCGCCAGCAGCTTACGGGACAGCTCCTACGAGCAGTACTTC
TRBV18	TRBJ1-5	TRBD1	NA	CASSSSGQGALGNQPQHF	TGTGCCAGCTCATCCTCGGGACAGGGGGCCCTTGGCAATCAGCCCCAGCATTTT
TRBV6-5	TRBJ1-1	TRBD1	NA	CASNRDSNSEAFF	TGTGCCAGCAACCGGGACAGTAACTCTGAAGCTTTCTTT
TRBV6-5	TRBJ1-5	NA	NA	CASSLSNGQPQHF	TGTGCCAGCAGCCTTTCTAATGGGCAGCCCCAGCATTTT
TRBV3-1/TRBV3-2	TRBJ1-1	NA	few	CASSQGASQTFF	TGTGCCAGCAGCCAAGGGGCTAGTCAAACTTTCTTT
TRBV9	TRBJ2-1	NA	NA	CASSGKGSSYNEQFF	TGTGCCAGCAGCGGGAAGGGGAGTAGCTACAATGAGCAGTTCTTC
TRBV6-5	TRBJ2-7	TRBD2	NA	CASSESGTTIYEQYF	TGTGCCAGCAGCGAGTCCGGGACTACCATATACGAGCAGTACTTC
TRBV7-2	TRBJ2-3	NA	NA	CASSLAGTSTDTQYF	TGTGCCAGCAGCTTAGCGGGTACTAGCACAGATACGCAGTATTTT
TRBV5-1	TRBJ1-3	NA	NA	CASSLEAGAGNTIYF	TGCGCCAGCAGCTTGGAGGCAGGGGCTGGAAACACCATATATTTT
TRBV7-2	TRBJ1-3	NA	few	CASSLADTGNTIYF	TGTGCCAGCAGCTTAGCAGATACTGGAAACACCATATATTTT
TRBV5-4	TRBJ2-2	TRBD1	once	CASSWGQGATGELFF	TGTGCCAGCAGCTGGGGACAGGGGGCCACCGGGGAGCTGTTTTTT
TRBV29-1	TRBJ2-1	TRBD2	NA	CSVEGGGNLPSNEQFF	TGCAGCGTTGAAGGGGGGGGTAACCTCCCTTCCAATGAGCAGTTCTTC
TRBV10-3	TRBJ2-5	NA	NA	CAISESPVQETQYF	TGTGCCATCAGTGAGTCGCCAGTTCAAGAGACCCAGTACTTC
TRBV7-9	TRBJ2-7	NA	NA	CASSSPSGGGSSGEQYF	TGTGCCAGCAGCTCCCCATCAGGGGGAGGGTCGTCGGGAGAGCAGTACTTC
TRBV2	TRBJ2-1	NA	NA	CASSESLFSEQFF	TGTGCCAGCAGTGAATCCCTTTTCAGCGAGCAGTTCTTC
TRBV27	TRBJ1-2	TRBD1	NA	CASSLRGQGAAYGYTF	TGTGCCAGCAGTTTACGGGGGCAGGGGGCAGCCTATGGCTACACCTTC
TRBV4-1	TRBJ2-3	NA	NA	CASSQDGGGTATDTQYF	TGCGCCAGCAGCCAAGATGGGGGCGGGACCGCCACAGATACGCAGTATTTT
TRBV12-3/TRBV12-4	TRBJ2-7	NA	NA	CASGFGGYEQYF	TGTGCCAGCGGATTCGGGGGCTACGAGCAGTACTTC
TRBV29-1	TRBJ2-7	NA	NA	CSVVDSYEQYF	TGCAGCGTTGTGGACAGCTACGAGCAGTACTTC
TRBV20-1	TRBJ2-3	TRBD2	NA	CSASRGRGTDTQYF	TGCAGTGCTAGTCGCGGGAGGGGCACAGATACGCAGTATTTT
TRBV20-1	TRBJ1-1	TRBD1	NA	CSAIDRGPEAFF	TGCAGTGCTATTGACAGGGGGCCTGAAGCTTTCTTT
TRBV29-1	TRBJ1-4	NA	NA	CSVRKAGSNEKLFF	TGCAGCGTTCGGAAAGCCGGTTCCAATGAAAAACTGTTTTTT
TRBV7-9	TRBJ2-1	TRBD2	NA	CASGLLAGEGFF	TGTGCCAGCGGATTACTAGCGGGAGAGGGGTTCTTC
TRBV7-9	TRBJ2-1	NA	NA	CASSLARDEQFF	TGTGCCAGCAGCTTAGCTAGGGATGAGCAGTTCTTC
TRBV15	TRBJ2-7	TRBD1	few	CATSSDRGDEQYF	TGTGCCACCAGCTCAGACAGGGGGGACGAGCAGTACTTC
TRBV19	TRBJ1-5	NA	NA	CATYLPGGGHSNQPQHF	TGTGCCACCTATCTTCCTGGAGGCGGTCATAGCAATCAGCCCCAGCATTTT
TRBV18	TRBJ1-2	NA	NA	CASSPPGDLGGYTF	TGTGCCAGCTCACCACCTGGAGATCTCGGCGGCTACACCTTC
TRBV5-4	TRBJ1-3	NA	NA	CASSLQGPSGNTIYF	TGTGCCAGCAGCTTACAGGGACCCTCTGGAAACACCATATATTTT
TRBV4-3	TRBJ2-7	TRBD2	few	CASSQFYGLAGEHYEQYF	TGCGCCAGCAGCCAATTCTATGGACTAGCGGGTGAACACTACGAGCAGTACTTC
TRBV4-3	TRBJ1-1	TRBD1	NA	CASSQDWTGRSEAFF	TGCGCCAGCAGCCAAGATTGGACAGGCAGGTCTGAAGCTTTCTTT
TRBV18	TRBJ2-1	TRBD2	NA	CASSPETSGPNEQFF	TGTGCCAGCTCACCAGAGACTAGCGGGCCCAATGAGCAGTTCTTC
TRBV4-3	TRBJ2-6	NA	NA	CASSQEGANSGANVLTF	TGCGCCAGCAGCCAAGAGGGGGCAAACTCTGGGGCCAACGTCCTGACTTTC
TRBV14	TRBJ2-1	NA	NA	CASSQQARGSYNEQFF	TGTGCCAGCAGCCAACAAGCTAGGGGCTCCTACAATGAGCAGTTCTTC
TRBV6-2/TRBV6-3	TRBJ1-5	NA	NA	CASSSQSYSNQPQHF	TGTGCCAGCAGTTCCCAATCATATAGCAATCAGCCCCAGCATTTT
TRBV4-3	TRBJ1-5	NA	NA	CASSQDRNQPQHF	TGCGCCAGCAGCCAAGATCGGAATCAGCCCCAGCATTTT
TRBV29-1	TRBJ2-5	NA	NA	CSVEEGYQETQYF	TGCAGCGTTGAGGAAGGGTACCAAGAGACCCAGTACTTC
TRBV9	TRBJ2-3	NA	few	CASSVTSSRDTQYF	TGTGCCAGCAGCGTGACTAGTTCTCGGGATACGCAGTATTTT
TRBV19	TRBJ1-5	NA	NA	CASSIILPGQGRRQPQHF	TGTGCCAGTAGTATAATCTTACCGGGGCAGGGTAGAAGACAGCCCCAGCATTTT
TRBV6-2/TRBV6-3	TRBJ1-2	TRBD1	NA	CASSLHRDRGHYGYTF	TGTGCCAGCAGTTTACACCGGGACAGGGGACACTATGGCTACACCTTC
TRBV2	TRBJ2-5	TRBD2	NA	CASSAREGRETQYF	TGTGCCAGCAGTGCGAGGGAGGGCCGAGAGACCCAGTACTTC
TRBV5-4	TRBJ1-1	TRBD1	NA	CASSPQQGGTEAFF	TGTGCCAGCAGCCCGCAGCAGGGGGGCACTGAAGCTTTCTTT
TRBV29-1	TRBJ2-1	TRBD2	NA	CSVEPPSGSYNEQFF	TGCAGCGTTGAACCCCCTAGCGGGAGCTACAATGAGCAGTTCTTC
TRBV5-5	TRBJ1-2	TRBD1	NA	CASSLAVGGNYGYTF	TGTGCCAGCAGCTTGGCGGTAGGGGGCAACTATGGCTACACCTTC
TRBV6-5	TRBJ2-2	NA	NA	CASSYSTTWGELFF	TGTGCCAGCAGTTACTCGACGACTTGGGGGGAGCTGTTTTTT
TRBV5-1	TRBJ1-6	TRBD1	NA	CASSFTGGNSPLHF	TGCGCCAGCAGCTTTACAGGGGGTAATTCACCCCTCCACTTT
TRBV27	TRBJ2-3	NA	NA	CASSFGRRAHTDTQYF	TGTGCCAGCAGTTTCGGGCGGCGGGCCCACACAGATACGCAGTATTTT
TRBV2	TRBJ2-5	NA	NA	CASSVQETQYF	TGTGCCAGCAGTGTCCAAGAGACCCAGTACTTC